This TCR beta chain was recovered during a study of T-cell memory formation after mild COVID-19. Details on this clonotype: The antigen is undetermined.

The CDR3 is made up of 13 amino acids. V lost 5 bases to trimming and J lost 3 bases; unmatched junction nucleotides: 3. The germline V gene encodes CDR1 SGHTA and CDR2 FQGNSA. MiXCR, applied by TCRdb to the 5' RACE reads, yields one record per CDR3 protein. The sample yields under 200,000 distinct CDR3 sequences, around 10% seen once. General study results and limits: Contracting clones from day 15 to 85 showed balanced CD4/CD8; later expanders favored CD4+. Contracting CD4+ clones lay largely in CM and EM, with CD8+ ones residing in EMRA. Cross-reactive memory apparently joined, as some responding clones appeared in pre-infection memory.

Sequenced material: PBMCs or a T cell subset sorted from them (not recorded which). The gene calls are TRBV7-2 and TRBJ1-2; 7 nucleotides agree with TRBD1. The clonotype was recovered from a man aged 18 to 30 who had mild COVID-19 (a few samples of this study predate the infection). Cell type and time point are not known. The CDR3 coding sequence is TGTGCCAGCAGCCAGACAGGGTACTATGGCTACACCTTC. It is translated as CASSQTGYYGYTF.